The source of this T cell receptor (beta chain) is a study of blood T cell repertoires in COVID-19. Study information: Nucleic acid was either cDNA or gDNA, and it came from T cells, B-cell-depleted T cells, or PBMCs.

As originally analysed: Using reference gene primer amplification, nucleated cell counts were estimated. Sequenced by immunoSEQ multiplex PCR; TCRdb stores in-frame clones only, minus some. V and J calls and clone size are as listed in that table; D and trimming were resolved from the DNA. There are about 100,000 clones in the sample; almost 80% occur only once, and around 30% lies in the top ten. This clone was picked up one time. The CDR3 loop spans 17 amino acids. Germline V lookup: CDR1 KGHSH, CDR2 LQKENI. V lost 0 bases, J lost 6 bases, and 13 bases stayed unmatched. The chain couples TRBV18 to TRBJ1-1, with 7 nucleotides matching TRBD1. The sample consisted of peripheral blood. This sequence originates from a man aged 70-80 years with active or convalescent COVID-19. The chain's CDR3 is CASSPPSGQWLDAEAFF. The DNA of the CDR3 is TGTGCCAGCTCACCACCATCGGGACAGTGGCTTGACGCTGAAGCTTTCTTT.